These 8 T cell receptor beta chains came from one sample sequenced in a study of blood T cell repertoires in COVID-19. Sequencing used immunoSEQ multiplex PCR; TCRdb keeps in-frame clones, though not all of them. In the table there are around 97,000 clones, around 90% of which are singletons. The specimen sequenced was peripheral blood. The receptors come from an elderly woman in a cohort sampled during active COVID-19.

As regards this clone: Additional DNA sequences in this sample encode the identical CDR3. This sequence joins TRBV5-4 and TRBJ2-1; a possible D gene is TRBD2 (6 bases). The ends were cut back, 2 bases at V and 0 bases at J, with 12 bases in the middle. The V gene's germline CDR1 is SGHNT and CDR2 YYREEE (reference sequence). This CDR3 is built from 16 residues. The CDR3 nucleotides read TGTGCCAGCAGCTTTGGTGGGGGGTCCTCCTACAATGAGCAGTTCTTC. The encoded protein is CASSFGGGSSYNEQFF.

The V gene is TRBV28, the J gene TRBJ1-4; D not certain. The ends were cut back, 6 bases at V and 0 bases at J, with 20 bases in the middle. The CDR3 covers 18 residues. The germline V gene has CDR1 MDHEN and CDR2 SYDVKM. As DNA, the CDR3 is TGTGCCAGCAGGTCCTTTAGGGTACTAGACCCAACTAATGAAAAACTGTTTTTT. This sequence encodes CASRSFRVLDPTNEKLFF.

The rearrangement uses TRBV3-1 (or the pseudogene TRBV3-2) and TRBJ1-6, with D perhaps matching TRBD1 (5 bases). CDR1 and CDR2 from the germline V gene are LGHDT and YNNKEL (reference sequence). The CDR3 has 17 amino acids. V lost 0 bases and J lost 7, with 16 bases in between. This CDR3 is CASSQDRRGITNSPLHF. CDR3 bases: TGTGCCAGCAGCCAAGATCGTCGGGGGATTACGAATTCACCCCTCCACTTT.

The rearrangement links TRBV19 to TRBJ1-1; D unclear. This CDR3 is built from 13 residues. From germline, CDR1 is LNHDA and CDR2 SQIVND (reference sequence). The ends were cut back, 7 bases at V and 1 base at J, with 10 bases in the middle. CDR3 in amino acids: CASKWLQNTEAFF. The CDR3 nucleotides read TGTGCCAGTAAGTGGCTCCAGAACACTGAAGCTTTCTTT. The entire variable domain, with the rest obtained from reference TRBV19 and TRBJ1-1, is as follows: DGGITQSPKYLFRKEGQNVTLSCEQNLNHDAMYWYRQDPGQGLRLIYYSQIVNDFQKGDIAEGYSVSREKKESFPLTVTSAQKNPTAFYLCASKWLQNTEAFFGQGTRLTVV.

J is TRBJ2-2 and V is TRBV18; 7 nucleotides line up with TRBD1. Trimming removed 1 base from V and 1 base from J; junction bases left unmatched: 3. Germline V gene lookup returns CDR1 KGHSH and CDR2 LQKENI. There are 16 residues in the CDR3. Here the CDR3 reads CASSPRQGQNTGELFF. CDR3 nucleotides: TGTGCCAGCTCACCACGACAGGGCCAGAACACCGGGGAGCTGTTTTTT.

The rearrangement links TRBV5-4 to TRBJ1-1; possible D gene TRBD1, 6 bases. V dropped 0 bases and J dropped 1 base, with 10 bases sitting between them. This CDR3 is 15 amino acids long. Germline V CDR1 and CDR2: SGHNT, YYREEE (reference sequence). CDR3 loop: CASSLARQANTEAFF. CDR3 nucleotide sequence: TGTGCCAGCAGCTTGGCCCGACAGGCGAACACTGAAGCTTTCTTT.

CDR3 in amino acids: CASSSGTSGVTGELFF. The CDR3 DNA follows: TGCGCCAGCAGCTCGGGGACTAGCGGGGTCACCGGGGAGCTGTTTTTT. The J gene is TRBJ2-2, the V gene TRBV5-1; 13 bases map to TRBD2. The CDR3 spans 16 residues. V was clipped by 3 bases and J by 4 bases; unmatched bases: 3. Germline CDR1 SGHRS, CDR2 YFSETQ.

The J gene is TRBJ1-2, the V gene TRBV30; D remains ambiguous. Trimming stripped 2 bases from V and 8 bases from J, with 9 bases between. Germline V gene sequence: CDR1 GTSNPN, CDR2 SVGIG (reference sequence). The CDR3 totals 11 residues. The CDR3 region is CAWSFEGGYTF. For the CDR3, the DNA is TGTGCCTGGAGTTTTGAGGGCGGCTACACCTTC.